Below are 6 T cell receptor beta chains sequenced from a single sample in a study of breast tumors, draining lymph nodes, adjacent tissues. TCRdb recomputed calls from the multiplex PCR reads with MiXCR, one row per CDR3 protein. This table has 85,000 to 130,000 distinct CDR3 sequences, approximately 28% appearing once. Breast cancer patients provided tissue from their axillary draining lymph nodes. Sequencing was done on a sample of axillary lymph node tissue. These receptors all come from a female donor with breast cancer. Some clones in this sample may be carry-over from other donors' samples.

The chain is built from TRBV9 and TRBJ1-6; no clear D. This CDR3 is 14 amino acids long. Trimming left V 0 bases short and J 9 bases short, with 10 bases between. Per the germline V gene, CDR1 is SGDLS and CDR2 is YYNGEE. The CDR3, as DNA: TGTGCCAGCAGCGTAGAAGGGTCCCGTTCACCCCTCCACTTT. Its translation: CASSVEGSRSPLHF.

This clonotype has a count of ten or more. V usage is TRBV7-9 and J usage is TRBJ2-7; TRBD2 matches at 8 bases. J gave up 4 bases and V 4 bases, and 6 bases lay outside the gene matches. The germline gives CDR1 SEHNR, CDR2 FQNEAQ (reference sequence). The CDR3 extends over 14 amino acids. In DNA form, the CDR3 reads TGTGCCAGCAGCTCCGGACTAGCTGTTTACGAGCAGTACTTC. It yields the protein CASSSGLAVYEQYF.

This clonotype was counted only a few times. This may be a read error: a much more frequent sequence differs by one nucleotide. V usage is TRBV20-1 and J usage is TRBJ2-5; 12 bases fit TRBD2. V lost 4 bases and J lost 7; bases outside the gene matches: 7. Germline V CDR1 and CDR2: DFQATT, SNEGSKA (reference sequence). This CDR3 has 14 amino acids. For the CDR3, the DNA is TGCAGTGCTACTATGACTAGCGGGGGAGCGACCCAGTACTTC. As protein: CSATMTSGGATQYF.

In this sample, this clonotype turned up many times. The chain has TRBV12-5 and TRBJ1-2; 9 bases line up with TRBD1. The CDR3 totals 13 residues. Losses at the gene ends were 4 bases for V and 8 bases for J; bases not matched to a gene: 5. Germline V gene lookup returns CDR1 LGHNT and CDR2 FRNRAP. In DNA form, the CDR3 reads TGTGCTAGTGGTTCCCTACAGGGGGCGGGCTACACCTTC. Translated: CASGSLQGAGYTF.

This clonotype occurred many times. The chain employs TRBV12-5 and TRBJ2-3; D is uncertain. This CDR3 contains 13 residues. The ends were cut back, 0 bases at V and 2 bases at J, with 3 bases in the middle. Germline CDR1 LGHNT, CDR2 FRNRAP. In nucleotides, the CDR3 is TGTGCTAGTGGTTTGGTCGTCACAGATACGCAGTATTTT. As protein: CASGLVVTDTQYF.

The chain recombines TRBV29-1 with TRBJ2-3, with 7 bases lining up with TRBD2. Per the germline V gene, CDR1 is SQVTM and CDR2 is ANQGSEA. The CDR3 is 14 amino acids. After removal of 2 bases from V and 1 base from J, the junction contained 3 bases not matched to a gene. In nucleotides, the CDR3 is TGCAGCGTTGAATTAACTAGCGGCACAGATACGCAGTATTTT. This gives the protein CSVELTSGTDTQYF.